This TCR beta chain was captured by sequencing in a study of Graves' ophthalmopathy and Graves' hyperthyroidism. This clonotype turned up a few times. The CDR3 is 14 amino acids. V lost 10 bases and J lost 0, with 15 bases in between. Germline assignment: CDR1 ENHRY and CDR2 SYGVKD. The sequenced template was RNA, covering the TCR beta CDR3 region. HTBI primers were employed in first-round RT-PCR, then a second-round multiplex PCR followed. TCRdb ran MiXCR on the multiplex PCR reads and lists one entry per CDR3 protein. The sample yields almost 750,000 distinct CDR3 sequences, roughly 40% seen once. Sequenced material: peripheral blood. The clonotype was recovered from an adult man with Graves' ophthalmopathy. The chain employs TRBV10-3 and TRBJ1-1; D unclear. The CDR3 DNA reads TGTGCCAGCAGCCTACTCTTCCTGAACACTGAAGCTTTCTTT. Translating it yields CASSLLFLNTEAFF.